The 6 T cell receptor beta chains reported below all come from one sample, sequenced in a study of CD8+ T cells in alopecia areata. Once RNA had been extracted, it was reverse transcribed into cDNA to act as the sequencing template. Using immunoSEQ multiplex PCR, the repertoire was profiled, and TCRdb retains in-frame clones only, with some absent. The sample contains about 110,000 clones, 58% of which appear only once. The sequencing sample was made of NKG2D-low CD8+ T cells sorted from blood. Every receptor here comes from a human donor with alopecia areata.

The CDR3 bases are TGTGCCAGCAGAGCGACGGGGTTAGGGCAGCCCCAGCATTTT. Its protein product is CASRATGLGQPQHF. The genes are TRBV27 and TRBJ1-5; D ambiguous. The length of the CDR3 is 14 residues. Germline V gene sequence: CDR1 MNHEY, CDR2 SMNVEV (reference sequence). V lost 6 bases, J lost 7 bases, and 16 bases lay in between.

This chain joins TRBV4-1 and TRBJ2-1, with D unresolved. Per germline, CDR1 MGHRA and CDR2 YSYEKL. CDR3 length: 14 residues. Trimming cost V 0 bases and J 9 bases, with 12 bases left between them. In nucleotides, the CDR3 is TGCGCCAGCAGCCAAGATCAAGGGTACCGTGAGCAGTTCTTC. Translated, it gives CASSQDQGYREQFF.

The chain joins TRBV27 to TRBJ2-5, with a tentative D call TRBD1 (5 bases). V lost 4 bases to trimming and J lost 1 base, with 7 bases between them. CDR1 is MNHEY and CDR2 is SMNVEV in the germline V gene (reference sequence). CDR3 length: 13 amino acids. The CDR3 spells CASSSTAQETQYF. The DNA for the CDR3 is TGTGCCAGCAGTTCGACAGCCCAAGAGACCCAGTACTTC.

The rearrangement links TRBV19 to TRBJ2-3, with no clear D. The CDR3 has 13 residues. V shed 5 bases and J shed 6 bases, with 12 bases lying between them. Germline CDR1 reads LNHDA; CDR2 reads SQIVND (reference sequence). The CDR3 is CASSSVGRDTQYF. The DNA of the CDR3 is TGTGCCAGTAGTTCCGTGGGTAGGGATACGCAGTATTTT.

V is TRBV10-3 and J is TRBJ2-5, with TRBD1 matching 9 bases. There are 15 residues in the CDR3. With V trimmed by 7 bases and J by 2 bases, 8 bases remained unmatched. Germline V CDR1 and CDR2: ENHRY, SYGVKD. CDR3 sequence reads: CAINDRGERQETQYF. CDR3 DNA: TGTGCCATCAATGACAGGGGGGAGAGGCAAGAGACCCAGTACTTC.

CDR3 sequence: CASSFLVVVTEAFF. The CDR3 DNA reads as TGTGCCAGCAGTTTTCTTGTGGTGGTCACTGAAGCTTTCTTT. The V gene is TRBV28, the J gene TRBJ1-1; unclear D gene. The length of the CDR3 is 14 residues. From germline, CDR1 is MDHEN and CDR2 SYDVKM. V was shortened by 3 bases and J by 4 bases, with 12 bases between the two germline ends.